One sample yielded the 28 T cell receptor beta chains listed below, sequenced in a study of T-cell reconstitution after alpha-beta-depleted transplantation in children. The library targeted TCRbeta and was prepared with unique molecular identifiers. Each CDR3 protein is one row after TCRdb ran MiXCR on the PCR reads. The repertoire holds about 260,000 distinct CDR3 sequences, with approximately 8.9% as singletons. The sequenced sample was PBMCs, mostly from graft donor cells, obtained 180 days after TCRalphabeta/CD19-depleted stem cell transplant. Receptor source: a male patient aged 10-17 years who had a stem cell transplant for acute lymphoblastic leukemia, so the T cells may come from the graft donor.

This rearrangement joins TRBV20-1 to TRBJ1-2, with TRBD1 matching over 9 bases. CDR3 length: 13 residues. The germline gives CDR1 DFQATT, CDR2 SNEGSKA (reference sequence). With V trimmed by 3 bases and J by 2 bases, 1 base remained unmatched. The chain's CDR3 is CSASGTGNYGYTF. The DNA for the CDR3 is TGCAGTGCTAGTGGGACAGGGAACTATGGCTACACCTTC.

This clonotype was recorded at least ten times. V and J are TRBV20-1 and TRBJ1-6; D might be TRBD1 (6 bases). The CDR3 is made up of 13 amino acids. Germline CDR1 and CDR2: DFQATT and SNEGSKA (reference sequence). Trimming stripped 5 bases from V and 9 bases from J, with 14 bases between. The CDR3 protein is CSAYRDQGSPLHF. CDR3 nucleotides: TGCAGTGCTTACAGGGATCAGGGTTCACCCCTCCACTTT.

This clonotype was counted ten times or more. The CDR3 region is CASNRNTGTTSTDTQYF. In DNA form, the CDR3 reads TGTGCCAGCAACAGAAATACCGGGACTACTTCGACAGATACGCAGTATTTT. The chain links TRBV6-2 or TRBV6-3 to TRBJ2-3; TRBD2 agrees at 7 bases. The CDR3 loop spans 17 amino acids. Looked up from germline, CDR1 is MNHEY and CDR2 is SVGEGT. Trimming at V came to 7 bases and at J to 3 bases, leaving 16 bases not matched to a gene.

The rearrangement uses TRBV6-2 or TRBV6-3 and TRBJ2-2, with D perhaps TRBD2 (5 bases). Between the trimmed V and J ends, which lost 3 bases and 2 bases, there was a span of 7 bases. In germline, CDR1 is MNHEY, CDR2 SVGEGT. The CDR3 sequence is 14 residues long. CDR3 region: CASSYASNTGELFF. DNA for the CDR3: TGTGCCAGCAGTTATGCTAGCAACACCGGGGAGCTGTTTTTT.

In its sample, this clonotype was seen many times. The V call is TRBV12-3 or TRBV12-4, the J call TRBJ2-3; maybe TRBD1 (6 bases). The V end lost 4 bases, the J end lost 3 bases, and 14 bases lay between the germline ends. The CDR3 has 15 amino acids. CDR3 DNA: TGTGCCAGCAGTTCTACAGGGATTAGGACAGATACGCAGTATTTT. It codes for CASSSTGIRTDTQYF.

The table lists this clonotype with many counts. The chain links TRBV18 to TRBJ1-1; no reliable D call. This CDR3 is built from 15 residues. Trimming cost V 2 bases and J 0 bases, with 10 bases left between them. CDR1 and CDR2 (germline): KGHSH, LQKENI. CDR3 nucleotides: TGTGCCAGCTCACCAGACGGCATATTGAACACTGAAGCTTTCTTT. This gives the protein CASSPDGILNTEAFF.

This clonotype was counted at least ten times. In DNA form, the CDR3 reads TGTGCCAGCAGTCTGAGGGGCTTGGGTCATGAAAAACTGTTTTTT. Translated, it gives CASSLRGLGHEKLFF. The chain joins TRBV12-3 or TRBV12-4 to TRBJ1-4; D might be TRBD1 (5 bases). V was pared by 5 bases and J by 6 bases, with 16 bases between. The length of the CDR3 is 15 residues.

The chain is built from TRBV7-2 and TRBJ1-4; the D gene is possibly TRBD1 (5 bases). V was pared by 5 bases and J by 8 bases, with 18 bases between. Germline CDR1 reads SGHTA; CDR2 reads FQGNSA. The CDR3 has 15 amino acids. CDR3 sequence (DNA): TGTGCCAGCAGCCCGAGGGCAGGGTCTGGGGAAAAACTGTTTTTT. It is translated as CASSPRAGSGEKLFF.

This clonotype came up many times. The gene calls are TRBV20-1 and TRBJ2-5; TRBD1 matches 9 bases. CDR3 length: 15 residues. V shed 6 bases, J shed 3 bases, and the junction held 11 bases outside the gene matches. The germline V gene has CDR1 DFQATT and CDR2 SNEGSKA (reference sequence). CDR3 sequence reads: CSAQGQGGLKETQYF. DNA for the CDR3: TGCAGTGCCCAGGGACAGGGCGGGTTGAAAGAGACCCAGTACTTC.

This clonotype was observed many times. The chain recombines TRBV12-3 or TRBV12-4 with TRBJ1-5; a possible D gene is TRBD1 (5 bases). This CDR3 region has 16 residues. Trimming removed 2 bases at V and 6 bases at J, with 17 bases between. The CDR3 DNA reads TGTGCCAGCAGTTTATTCGGGATCCTTCAGGGTCAGCCCCAGCATTTT. Translating it yields CASSLFGILQGQPQHF.

This clonotype was found many times. The chain is built from TRBV12-3 or TRBV12-4 and TRBJ1-1; 10 nucleotides match TRBD1. After removal of 6 bases from V and 4 bases from J, the junction contained 5 bases not matched to a gene. There are 14 residues in the CDR3. The CDR3 is CASSYDRGRTEAFF. Written as DNA, the CDR3 is TGTGCCAGCAGCTACGACAGGGGGCGCACTGAAGCTTTCTTT.

This clonotype was seen ten or more times. The chain carries TRBV28 and TRBJ2-3, with TRBD2 identical over 13 bases. Trimming removed 5 bases from V and 6 bases from J; junction bases left unmatched: 17. Germline V gene data show CDR1 as MDHEN and CDR2 as SYDVKM. This CDR3 region has 19 residues. In DNA form, the CDR3 reads TGTGCCAGCAGTGTGCGCTCGCCGGGACTAGCGGGACGGGGGGATACGCAGTATTTT. It specifies CASSVRSPGLAGRGDTQYF. Using reference TRBV28 and TRBJ2-3 for the parts outside the CDR3, the full variable domain is DVKVTQSSRYLVKRTGEKVFLECVQDMDHENMFWYRQDPGLGLRLIYFSYDVKMKEKGDIPEGYSVSREKKERFSLILESASTNQTSMYLCASSVRSPGLAGRGDTQYFGPGTRLTVL.

This clonotype has at least ten counts. V and J are TRBV4-2 and TRBJ2-5; TRBD2 matches 10 bases. Germline CDR1 LGHNA, CDR2 YNFKEQ. The CDR3 covers 17 residues. The V segment lost 4 bases and the J segment 5 bases; nucleotides outside the gene matches: 13. The DNA of the CDR3 is TGTGCCAGCAGCCCCTGGGGAGCGGGGGGGCCTAAGGAGACCCAGTACTTC. Amino acids: CASSPWGAGGPKETQYF.

This clonotype was picked up many times. The rearrangement links TRBV29-1 to TRBJ2-7; TRBD2 agrees at 15 bases. The CDR3 has 15 residues. Losses at the gene ends were 0 bases for V and 5 bases for J; bases not matched to a gene: 2. Germline values: CDR1 SQVTM, CDR2 ANQGSEA. This CDR3 is CSVEDGTSGRNEQYF. CDR3 nucleotides: TGCAGCGTTGAAGATGGGACTAGCGGGAGGAACGAGCAGTACTTC.

This clonotype was seen ten or more times. V and J are TRBV2 and TRBJ2-3, with D perhaps assigned TRBD1 or TRBD2 (5 bases each). The CDR3 sequence is 12 residues long. V was shortened by 9 bases and J by 6 bases, with 13 bases between the two germline ends. Germline assignment: CDR1 SNHLY and CDR2 FYNNEI. CDR3 sequence (DNA): TGTGCCAGTTCCCCCGGGGACGATACGCAGTATTTT. It yields the protein CASSPGDDTQYF. The full variable domain, rest sourced from reference TRBV2 and TRBJ2-3, is EPEVTQTPSHQVTQMGQEVILRCVPISNHLYFYWYRQILGQKVEFLVSFYNNEISEKSEIFDDQFSVERPDGSNFTLKIRSTKLEDSAMYFCASSPGDDTQYFGPGTRLTVL.

This clonotype was seen many times. The V gene is TRBV27, the J gene TRBJ2-1; no clear D. V was trimmed by 2 bases and J by 2 bases, leaving 10 bases between them. The CDR3 totals 15 residues. Germline CDR1 and CDR2: MNHEY and SMNVEV (reference sequence). CDR3 protein: CASSLVRPTYNEQFF. Here the CDR3 DNA reads TGTGCCAGCAGTTTAGTACGACCAACCTACAATGAGCAGTTCTTC.

This clonotype was seen at least ten times. The chain has TRBV12-3 or TRBV12-4 and TRBJ2-1; TRBD2 agrees at 9 bases. The V and J ends lost 5 bases and 4 bases, in that order; junction bases with no gene match: 6. The CDR3 spans 15 residues. CDR3 coding DNA: TGTGCCAGCAGTGCCACTAGCGGGCGTTACAATGAGCAGTTCTTC. Amino acids: CASSATSGRYNEQFF.

Ten or more counts support this clonotype. The CDR3 DNA sequence: TGTGCCAGCACCGAAAGGGAGGGATTCTATGGCTACACCTTC. Translated, it gives CASTEREGFYGYTF. The rearrangement joins TRBV7-9 to TRBJ1-2; the D is unclear. Germline CDR1 SEHNR, CDR2 FQNEAQ (reference sequence). With 7 bases removed from V and 4 bases from J, the gap between germline ends came to 16 bases. The CDR3 extends over 14 amino acids.

Comments on this clonotype: The CDR3 carries no conserved terminal phenylalanine or tryptophan, so it likely arises from a read error. The chain joins TRBV7-6 to TRBJ2-2; 16 positions match TRBD2. The CDR3 covers 17 residues. Trimming took 8 bases from V and 4 from J; bases not matched to a gene: 7. The germline V gene has CDR1 SGHVS and CDR2 FNYEAQ. The CDR3 loop reads CASRGLAGGGRTGELFS. The DNA for the CDR3 is TGTGCCAGCCGGGGACTAGCGGGAGGGGGCCGCACCGGGGAGCTGTTTTCT.

This clonotype was observed many times. The CDR3 spells CASTSTRQGINYGYTF. The CDR3 DNA follows: TGTGCCAGCACCTCTACGCGACAGGGGATTAACTATGGCTACACCTTC. This chain links TRBV6-1 with TRBJ1-2; 8 bases map to TRBD1. The CDR3 totals 16 residues. Per the germline V gene, CDR1 is MNHNS and CDR2 is SASEGT. Trimming cost V 7 bases and J 1 base; bases outside gene matches: 11.

This chain joins TRBV5-4 and TRBJ2-5; TRBD1 aligns across 8 bases. CDR3 size: 14 residues. CDR1 and CDR2 from the germline V gene are SGHNT and YYREEE (reference sequence). J was trimmed by 4 bases and V by 2 bases; bases with no gene match: 4. CDR3 residues: CASSFFDRGETQYF. Here the CDR3 DNA reads TGTGCCAGCAGCTTCTTCGACAGGGGAGAGACCCAGTACTTC.

This clonotype was seen many times. The J gene is TRBJ1-1, the V gene TRBV12-3 or TRBV12-4; D is perhaps TRBD1 (6 bases). V dropped 2 bases and J dropped 3 bases, with 7 bases sitting between them. The CDR3 loop spans 13 amino acids. CDR3 amino acids: CASSLNRDTEAFF. In nucleotides, the CDR3 is TGTGCCAGCAGTTTAAACAGGGACACTGAAGCTTTCTTT.

The sample holds a few counts of this clonotype. CDR3 sequence (DNA): TGTGCCAGCAGCTTAGCCCAGGGTTTTGGGGCCAACGTCCTGACTTTC. Its protein is CASSLAQGFGANVLTF. The chain joins TRBV13 to TRBJ2-6; TRBD1 might be the D (5 bases). The CDR3 has 16 residues. V was clipped by 1 base and J by 3 bases, with 10 bases between them. CDR1 and CDR2 from the germline V gene are PRHDT and FYEKMQ (reference sequence).

This clonotype was seen repeatedly, ten times or more. The V and J genes are TRBV7-2 and TRBJ2-7; 8 bases are shared with TRBD2. V lost 6 bases and J lost 5; bases outside the gene matches: 15. The V gene's germline CDR1 is SGHTA and CDR2 FQGNSA. The CDR3 runs to 16 residues. In nucleotides, the CDR3 is TGTGCCAGCAGTCCTAAGCGGGGGCACCTCTTTCACGAGCAGTACTTC. Translating gives CASSPKRGHLFHEQYF.

This clonotype has ten or more counts. The CDR3 DNA reads as TGTGCCAGCAGCCGTGGCTGGCGCGGGACTAGCCCAGAGGATGAGCAGTTCTTC. Amino acid sequence: CASSRGWRGTSPEDEQFF. The gene calls are TRBV7-3 and TRBJ2-1; 9 bases line up with TRBD2. CDR3 length: 18 amino acids. The V gene's germline CDR1 is SGHTA and CDR2 FQGTGA. The junction had 19 bases not matched to a gene; V was cut back by 5 bases and J by 8 bases.

This clonotype was counted ten times or more. The V gene is TRBV9, the J gene TRBJ2-3; D is possibly TRBD1 or TRBD2 (5 bases each). V was shortened by 0 bases and J by 4 bases, with 6 bases between the two germline ends. This CDR3 spans 13 amino acids. CDR1 is SGDLS and CDR2 is YYNGEE in the germline V gene. For the CDR3, the DNA is TGTGCCAGCAGCGTAGTGGGGGCAGATACGCAGTATTTT. Its translation is CASSVVGADTQYF.

This clonotype was seen many times. CDR3 bases: TGCAGTGCTAGGAAAGGGGCGCGGGAAAAACTGTTTTTT. Translation: CSARKGAREKLFF. J is TRBJ1-4 and V is TRBV20-1; weak D call: TRBD1 (5 bases). The CDR3 is 13 amino acids. V dropped 3 bases and J dropped 8 bases, with 13 bases sitting between them. The V gene's germline CDR1 is DFQATT and CDR2 SNEGSKA (reference sequence).

The rearrangement uses TRBV6-5 and TRBJ2-3; a weak D match, TRBD1 (5 bases). Germline-derived CDR1 and CDR2 are MNHEY and SVGAGI. V gave up 0 bases and J gave up 5 bases, with 18 bases separating them. This CDR3 has 17 residues. The CDR3 spells CASSYSYRTYSRDTQYF. CDR3 coding DNA: TGTGCCAGCAGTTACTCGTACCGGACATACTCGAGAGATACGCAGTATTTT.